This is a list of T cell receptor beta chains from one sample in a study of T cells after yellow fever vaccination. TCRdb processed the 5' RACE reads anew with MiXCR; each CDR3 protein has one entry. The profile shows around 610,000 distinct CDR3 sequences, roughly 14% of them singletons. Sequences were derived from PBMCs, sampled on the day of the yellow fever booster vaccination. These receptors were collected from a man aged 25-45 years who received the YFV17D yellow fever vaccine. CDR3s include the opening cysteine and the closing phenylalanine or tryptophan. D genes are given only for firm matches. Not all rows give a size; the values are once, few, many and, for expanded clones, a class.

V	J	size	D	CDR3	DNA
TRBV11-2	TRBJ2-5	few	TRBD2	CASSPLTSGSAETQYF	TGTGCCAGCAGCCCCCTTACTAGCGGGAGCGCGGAGACCCAGTACTTC
TRBV6-1	TRBJ2-7	NA	TRBD2	CASRGLARVEQYF	TGTGCCAGCAGGGGACTAGCACGGGTCGAGCAGTACTTC
TRBV20-1	TRBJ2-1	many	TRBD2	CSARLAGAKIYNEQFF	TGCAGTGCTAGACTAGCGGGAGCTAAAATCTACAATGAGCAGTTCTTC
TRBV4-3	TRBJ2-3	few	NA	CASSLRKEDTQYF	TGCGCCAGCAGCCTTAGGAAGGAGGATACGCAGTATTTT
TRBV20-1	TRBJ1-3	NA	NA	CSVSGSGNTIYF	TGCAGTGTATCAGGGTCTGGAAACACCATATATTTT
TRBV24-1	TRBJ2-5	NA	TRBD2	CATSQAGGGETQYF	TGTGCCACCAGTCAAGCGGGAGGGGGAGAGACCCAGTACTTC
TRBV6-1	TRBJ1-1	few	NA	CASRPDGLGLNTEAFF	TGTGCCAGCAGGCCTGACGGATTGGGACTGAACACTGAAGCTTTCTTT
TRBV12-3/TRBV12-4	TRBJ2-5	NA	NA	CASSTLRLGREETQYF	TGTGCCAGCAGCACGCTCCGTCTTGGTAGAGAAGAGACCCAGTACTTC
TRBV29-1	TRBJ2-2	few	NA	CSARRGGTNTGELFF	TGCAGCGCACGCCGGGGAGGAACGAACACCGGGGAGCTGTTTTTT
TRBV12-3/TRBV12-4	TRBJ2-1	NA	TRBD2	CASSLARRLAGGDEQFF	TGTGCCAGCAGTTTAGCGCGTCGTCTAGCGGGAGGGGATGAGCAGTTCTTC
TRBV6-5	TRBJ2-3	NA	NA	CASSYSWGTDTQYF	TGTGCCAGCAGTTACTCGTGGGGCACAGATACGCAGTATTTT
TRBV28	TRBJ2-3	few	TRBD2	CASSSAREGSGTDTQYF	TGTGCCAGCAGTTCCGCAAGGGAGGGAAGCGGCACAGATACGCAGTATTTT
TRBV3-1	TRBJ2-1	NA	NA	CASSQEGRVGNEQFF	TGTGCCAGCAGCCAAGAAGGCAGGGTAGGCAATGAGCAGTTCTTC
TRBV7-2	TRBJ1-1	few	TRBD1	CASSLKRDSVMNTEAFF	TGTGCCAGCAGCTTAAAAAGGGACAGCGTAATGAACACTGAAGCTTTCTTT
TRBV19	TRBJ2-5	few	NA	CASSMNREYETQYF	TGTGCCAGTAGTATGAACAGAGAATACGAGACCCAGTACTTC
TRBV20-1	TRBJ1-3	few	TRBD1	CSARGQGTSSGNTIYF	TGCAGTGCTAGGGGACAGGGGACGAGCTCTGGAAACACCATATATTTT
TRBV28	TRBJ2-7	NA	TRBD2	CASSLAEPVYEQYF	TGTGCCAGCAGCCTAGCGGAGCCGGTCTACGAGCAGTACTTC
TRBV7-9	TRBJ1-2	NA	NA	CASSTRGTLYGYTF	TGTGCCAGCAGCACCCGTGGGACGCTTTATGGCTACACCTTC
TRBV6-5	TRBJ2-7	NA	TRBD1	CASSYVGQGLYEQYF	TGTGCCAGCAGTTACGTTGGACAGGGCTTATACGAGCAGTACTTC
TRBV7-7	TRBJ2-4	NA	TRBD1	CASSRRGTGWTLAKNIQYF	TGTGCCAGCAGCCGCCGCGGGACAGGGTGGACTCTAGCCAAAAACATTCAGTACTTC
TRBV20-1	TRBJ1-2	NA	TRBD1	CSARDLAGGDYGYTF	TGCAGTGCTAGAGATCTGGCAGGGGGCGACTATGGCTACACCTTC
TRBV20-1	TRBJ2-1	NA	NA	CSASLDQEVFF	TGCAGTGCTAGCCTCGACCAGGAAGTGTTCTTC
TRBV11-2	TRBJ2-1	NA	NA	CASSLLRSYNEQFF	TGTGCCAGCAGCTTGTTGCGGAGCTACAATGAGCAGTTCTTC
TRBV7-8	TRBJ2-5	few	NA	CASSLLGRSADKETQYF	TGTGCCAGCAGCTTATTGGGCCGAAGCGCAGATAAAGAGACCCAGTACTTC
TRBV14	TRBJ2-2	few	NA	CASSQAGGELFF	TGTGCCAGCAGCCAAGCAGGCGGGGAGCTGTTTTTT
TRBV20-1	TRBJ2-3	many	NA	CSARERLVPTDTQYF	TGCAGTGCTAGAGAGCGCCTAGTGCCCACAGATACGCAGTATTTT
TRBV10-3	TRBJ1-1	NA	NA	CAICAGENTEAFF	TGTGCCATCTGCGCAGGAGAAAACACTGAAGCTTTCTTT
TRBV19	TRBJ2-1	NA	TRBD2	CASSIRAGSYNEQFF	TGTGCCAGTAGTATTAGAGCGGGGTCCTACAATGAGCAGTTCTTC
TRBV12-3/TRBV12-4	TRBJ2-7	NA	TRBD1	CASSTVGTGSGEQYF	TGTGCCAGCAGTACCGTAGGGACAGGGAGCGGGGAGCAGTACTTC
TRBV10-1	TRBJ2-7	few	NA	CASSESRDEQYF	TGCGCCAGCAGTGAGTCGAGGGACGAGCAGTACTTC
TRBV20-1	TRBJ2-1	few	NA	CSASGIHNEQFF	TGCAGTGCTAGCGGGATACACAATGAGCAGTTCTTC
TRBV5-1	TRBJ2-5	NA	TRBD1	CASSRQDREETQYF	TGCGCCAGCAGCCGTCAGGACAGGGAAGAGACCCAGTACTTC
TRBV10-3	TRBJ2-5	NA	NA	CAISATGSQETQYF	TGTGCCATCAGTGCGACCGGGTCGCAAGAGACCCAGTACTTC
TRBV10-3	TRBJ2-6	NA	NA	CAISESDSGANVLTF	TGTGCCATCAGTGAGTCTGACTCTGGGGCCAACGTCCTGACTTTC
TRBV7-8	TRBJ2-3	NA	TRBD2	CASSSGTRLDTQYF	TGTGCCAGCAGCTCCGGGACTAGACTAGATACGCAGTATTTT
TRBV5-1	TRBJ2-7	NA	TRBD1	CASSKNSGGSFYEQYF	TGCGCCAGCAGCAAAAACTCAGGGGGCTCCTTTTACGAGCAGTACTTC
TRBV20-1	TRBJ2-3	few	TRBD2	CSAKGGLASVDTQYF	TGCAGTGCTAAGGGGGGACTAGCGTCCGTAGATACGCAGTATTTT
TRBV7-6	TRBJ2-6	few	NA	CASSRGVGANVLTF	TGTGCCAGCAGCAGGGGGGTTGGGGCCAACGTCCTGACTTTC
TRBV27	TRBJ2-1	NA	NA	CASSLIESNEQFF	TGTGCCAGCAGTCTCATTGAGTCAAATGAGCAGTTCTTC
TRBV4-3	TRBJ2-7	NA	TRBD2	CASSQALAENYEQYF	TGCGCCAGCAGCCAAGCTCTAGCGGAGAACTACGAGCAGTACTTC
TRBV29-1	TRBJ2-1	NA	NA	CSSIPGGPYYEQFF	TGCAGCTCAATTCCCGGAGGGCCTTATTATGAGCAGTTCTTC
TRBV4-3	TRBJ2-1	few	NA	CASSQDYNSPAQFF	TGCGCCAGCAGCCAAGATTATAACTCCCCGGCCCAGTTCTTC
TRBV28	TRBJ2-7	few	NA	CATKGVSYEQYF	TGTGCCACTAAGGGGGTCTCCTACGAGCAGTACTTC
TRBV27	TRBJ1-1	NA	NA	CASSLYSDILEAFF	TGTGCCAGCAGTTTATACAGCGACATACTTGAAGCTTTCTTT
TRBV20-1	TRBJ2-3	NA	NA	CSAREGRSTNTQYF	TGCAGTGCTAGAGAGGGGCGCTCCACAAATACGCAGTATTTT
TRBV27	TRBJ1-1	few	NA	CATRRGPNTEAFF	TGTGCCACCAGGCGGGGGCCTAACACTGAAGCTTTCTTT
TRBV7-9	TRBJ2-1	few	NA	CASSLHGEGSYNEQFF	TGTGCCAGCAGCTTACACGGAGAGGGGTCCTACAATGAGCAGTTCTTC
TRBV27	TRBJ2-6	few	NA	CASSSLGAGANVLTF	TGTGCCAGCAGTTCTCTGGGAGCTGGGGCCAACGTCCTGACTTTC
TRBV7-2	TRBJ2-7	few	TRBD1	CASSQTGGLHEQYF	TGTGCCAGCAGTCAGACAGGGGGCTTGCACGAGCAGTACTTC
TRBV20-1	TRBJ2-7	NA	TRBD2	CSATSPGLAGASYEQYF	TGCAGTGCCACATCCCCGGGACTAGCGGGAGCATCCTACGAGCAGTACTTC
TRBV5-1	TRBJ2-7	few	NA	CASSLGGERPAYEQYF	TGCGCCAGCAGCTTGGGGGGAGAGCGTCCAGCCTACGAGCAGTACTTC
TRBV5-1	TRBJ2-2	few	NA	CASSLLTPSTGELFF	TGCGCCAGCAGCTTGCTGACCCCGAGTACCGGGGAGCTGTTTTTT